This T cell receptor (beta chain) was captured by sequencing in a study of blood T cell repertoires in COVID-19 (dated by TCRdb to 2019 to 2021). Background for the entire study: Collaborator samples came from the United States, Italy and Spain and covered acute and convalescent phases of COVID-19. HLA class I and class II types, where available, came from metadata supplied by the sample provider rather than from assay-based typing. Samples came from the ongoing ImmuneRACE study (first 160 participants) plus 1,254 subjects from 6 global collaborators. The dataset comprised deeply sampled blood TCRbeta repertoires from subjects exposed to, actively infected with, or recovered from COVID-19. The material from the prospective study consisted of cDNA or gDNA derived from T cells, B-cell-depleted T cells, or PBMCs. The repertoires were made available in a free public database intended to serve as a resource for research on the immune response to SARS-CoV-2. Sample metadata almost always included a de-identified subject ID, COVID-19 status, age in years and sex.

The collaborating institutions used their own protocols to collect whole blood in K2EDTA tubes. For TCRbeta analysis, collaborators shipped samples in one of three forms: frozen whole blood, isolated PBMCs, or DNA extracted from either of those sample types. Details on this clone: Which antigen it targets is not known. Within one base of it there is no much larger clone, and no base qualities were kept.

The paper as a whole reports these results and caveats: The quantity of clinical and demographic metadata differed by source and by participant and was supplied without curation.

Including the terminal cysteine and phenylalanine, the CDR3 comprises 14 residues. Here the CDR3 DNA is all that survives: 42 bases in frame from base 1. In the germline V gene, CDR1 corresponds to SGDLS and CDR2 to YYNGEE. V ends up 1 base short and J 7 bases short, with an unmatched junction base count of 4. TCRbeta CDR3 regions were amplified from genomic DNA using the immunoSEQ Assay, a bias-controlled multiplex PCR. The original methods were these. Nucleated cell counts per sample were estimated from amplification of reference gene primers within the assay. To quantify the absolute abundance of each unique TCRbeta CDR3 rearrangement, sequence reads were collapsed and filtered. For each sample, productive Simpson clonality was calculated as the square root of Simpson's diversity index across productive rearrangements. This is the immuneACCESS table as TCRdb keeps it, with only in-frame sequences that have V and J called. A part of the clones is gone; compared with another copy, unresolved V genes explain less than half, and the rest is unexplained. The D gene and trimming were derived from the DNA, and the V and J assignments and clone size from that table. This sample lists 50,000 to 75,000 clones; around 67% were detected once. The biggest ten clones account for 15% to 20% of the sample.

This chain joins TRBV9 to TRBJ1-4, with 7 central nucleotides matching TRBD1. Sequencing used peripheral blood. This receptor was identified in a woman between 45 and 60 years old with active or convalescent COVID-19. The DNA sequence is TGTGCCAGCAGCGTACAGGGGGGTGGTGAAAAACTGTTTTTT. This codes for CASSVQGGGEKLFF.